The clone carrying this TCR beta chain was picked up a small number of times. Its ends do not fully match the called genes, so a read error is possible. The identical CDR3 is also encoded by other nucleotide sequences in the sample. Germline-derived CDR1 and CDR2 are MDHEN and SYDVKM. The length of the CDR3 is 14 residues. This entry is derived from a study of cytomegalovirus exposure and HLA in healthy donors. Researchers ran the PCR with 60 Vbeta and 13 Jbeta primers. Generated by immunoSEQ multiplex PCR, the TCRdb table keeps only in-frame clones and is missing some. Here the sample spans fewer than 250,000 clones, under 85% being singletons.

Sequencing used PBMCs. V and J are TRBV28 and TRBJ1-1; TRBD1 agrees at 10 bases. The sequence was collected from a woman between 50 and 59 years old in good health and CMV-seropositive. CDR3 DNA sequence: TGTGCCAGTAGTTCTCCGGGACAGGGGACTGAAGCTTTCTTT. It specifies CASSSPGQGTEAFF. The full variable domain, in which reference TRBV28 and TRBJ1-1 provide the parts outside the CDR3, is DVKVTQSSRYLVKRTGEKVFLECVQDMDHENMFWYRQDPGLGLRLIYFSYDVKMKEKGDIPEGYSVSREKKERFSLILESASTNQTSMYLCASSSPGQGTEAFFGQGTRLTVV.